This is a list of T cell receptor beta chains from one sample in a study of regulatory dendritic cells for organ transplantation. Only in-frame clones appear in the TCRdb table, and some are missing; sequencing was by immunoSEQ multiplex PCR. The repertoire holds 5,000 to 6,500 clones, around three fifths seen once, with approximately 10% in the top ten. The sequencing input was memory CD8+ T cells from blood. The receptor source for this set is a human donor in good health. Each CDR3 is given with its conserved first and last residue. A D gene is named only where the DNA matches it firmly. A row's size may be missing; if present it is once, few, many or a size class.

abundance | j_gene | v_gene | d_gene | CDR3aa | CDR3nt
NA | TRBJ2-1 | TRBV5-1 | TRBD2 | CASSSGTSGSSYNEQFF | TGCGCCAGCAGCTCCGGGACTAGCGGGAGCTCCTACAATGAGCAGTTCTTC
medium-sized | TRBJ1-2 | TRBV5-6 | NA | CASSLAGVHGYTF | TGTGCCAGCAGCTTGGCAGGGGTCCATGGCTACACCTTC
once | TRBJ2-7 | TRBV29-1 | TRBD1 | CSVEDRDRGVYEQYF | TGCAGCGTTGAAGACCGGGACAGGGGTGTTTACGAGCAGTACTTC
NA | TRBJ2-3 | TRBV7-9 | NA | CASSFQRVPMVQYF | TGTGCCAGCAGCTTTCAGCGGGTACCCATGGTGCAGTATTTT
NA | TRBJ2-1 | TRBV5-5 | NA | CASTPRRTISYNEQFF | TGTGCCAGCACCCCACGTCGGACTATCTCCTACAATGAGCAGTTCTTC
NA | TRBJ1-2 | TRBV10-2 | TRBD1 | CASSDPQGGSGYTF | TGCGCCAGCAGCGACCCACAGGGGGGAAGCGGCTACACCTTC
large | TRBJ2-1 | TRBV7-2 | TRBD2 | CASSIGGTSGGYEQFF | TGTGCCAGCAGCATAGGTGGGACTAGCGGGGGTTATGAGCAGTTCTTC
NA | TRBJ2-3 | TRBV2 | NA | CASNEPGDTQYF | TGTGCCAGCAATGAACCCGGGGATACGCAGTATTTT
once | TRBJ1-1 | TRBV14 | NA | CASSPSGGELNTEAFF | TGTGCCAGCAGCCCCTCGGGAGGAGAATTGAACACTGAAGCTTTCTTT
NA | TRBJ1-2 | TRBV27 | TRBD1 | CASSSGQGTLQGGYTF | TGTGCCAGCAGTTCCGGACAGGGAACCCTGCAGGGTGGCTACACCTTC
NA | TRBJ1-1 | TRBV5-5 | NA | CASTLDLNTEAFF | TGTGCCAGCACCTTGGACTTGAACACTGAAGCTTTCTTT
once | TRBJ1-4 | TRBV2 | TRBD1 | CASSGQGEGEKLFF | TGTGCCAGCAGCGGACAGGGGGAGGGCGAAAAACTGTTTTTT
NA | TRBJ1-6 | TRBV6-1 | TRBD1 | CASSPTGGNSPLHF | TGTGCCAGCAGTCCGACAGGGGGTAATTCACCCCTCCACTTT
NA | TRBJ1-5 | TRBV27 | TRBD1 | CASSLTGGGHQPQHF | TGTGCCAGCAGTTTAACAGGGGGAGGTCATCAGCCCCAGCATTTT
NA | TRBJ2-5 | TRBV6-5 | NA | CASSRTEQETQYF | TGTGCCAGCAGCCGGACTGAACAAGAGACCCAGTACTTC
NA | TRBJ1-1 | TRBV6-4 | NA | CASRNPPGTEAFF | TGTGCCAGCAGAAACCCACCAGGGACTGAAGCTTTCTTT
NA | TRBJ2-7 | TRBV7-8 | TRBD2 | CASSLGLAGGYEQYF | TGTGCCAGCAGCTTAGGCCTAGCGGGGGGGTACGAGCAGTACTTC
few | TRBJ1-6 | TRBV7-8 | NA | CASSLTGPDTLHF | TGTGCCAGCAGCTTAACTGGCCCCGACACTCTCCACTTT
NA | TRBJ2-5 | TRBV10-3 | TRBD2 | CAIGSRLAGQETQYF | TGTGCCATCGGGTCGAGGCTAGCGGGGCAAGAGACCCAGTACTTC
NA | TRBJ2-1 | TRBV9 | TRBD2 | CASSRGGSGGVKNEQFF | TGTGCCAGCAGCCGGGGAGGTAGCGGGGGGGTCAAGAATGAGCAGTTCTTC
NA | TRBJ2-7 | TRBV11-3 | NA | CASSSLAPEQYF | TGTGCCAGCAGCTCACTAGCTCCCGAGCAGTACTTC
NA | TRBJ2-3 | TRBV4-2 | TRBD2 | CASSQDSRGSDTQYF | TGTGCCAGCAGCCAAGATTCGCGGGGGAGTGATACGCAGTATTTT
few | TRBJ2-1 | TRBV4-3 | TRBD2 | CASSQDIGTSAVNEQFF | TGCGCCAGCAGCCAAGATATCGGGACTAGCGCAGTCAATGAGCAGTTCTTC
NA | TRBJ1-6 | TRBV7-3 | NA | CASSLDGRSSYNSPLHF | TGTGCCAGCAGCTTGGACGGGAGGAGCTCCTATAATTCACCCCTCCACTTT
NA | TRBJ2-1 | TRBV4-2 | TRBD2 | CASSQATSGGADGQFF | TGTGCCAGCAGCCAAGCGACTAGCGGGGGGGCCGACGGGCAGTTCTTC
once | TRBJ2-2 | TRBV27 | NA | CASSLSGGASTGELFF | TGTGCCAGCAGTTTATCGGGGGGGGCATCAACCGGGGAGCTGTTTTTT
NA | TRBJ2-7 | TRBV7-9 | NA | CASSFRGFYEQYF | TGTGCCAGCAGCTTCCGCGGTTTCTACGAGCAGTACTTC
NA | TRBJ2-2 | TRBV2 | TRBD2 | CASSLPSGGTNTGELFF | TGTGCCAGCAGTCTCCCTAGCGGGGGAACGAACACCGGGGAGCTGTTTTTT
NA | TRBJ2-3 | TRBV10-3 | TRBD2 | CAISESGVLAGSTDTQYF | TGTGCCATCAGTGAGTCAGGGGTACTAGCGGGGTCCACAGATACGCAGTATTTT
NA | TRBJ1-1 | TRBV28 | TRBD1 | CASSGDRGSAEAFF | TGTGCCAGCAGTGGGGACAGGGGGAGCGCTGAAGCTTTCTTT
few | TRBJ1-1 | TRBV7-2 | TRBD1 | CASSFGTAHTEAFF | TGTGCCAGCAGCTTTGGGACAGCGCACACTGAAGCTTTCTTT